These 24 T cell receptor beta chains originate from one sample sequenced in a study of human versus mouse CDR3 diversity and MHC coevolution. Sequencing used immunoSEQ multiplex PCR; TCRdb keeps in-frame clones, though not all of them. The sample lists 75,000 to 90,000 clones; 80% to 95% were seen once. The specimen was naive CD4+ T cells from blood. Subset noted: CD45RO-negative CD62L-positive naive CD4 T cells. The receptors were sampled from a person between 25 and 70 years old in good health.

The J gene is TRBJ2-1, the V gene TRBV5-1, with D possibly matching TRBD1 (6 bases). The CDR3 covers 14 residues. Germline CDR1 is SGHRS and CDR2 is YFSETQ. V was shortened by 0 bases and J by 7 bases, with 11 bases between the two germline ends. CDR3 DNA: TGCGCCAGCAGCTTGGAGGACAGAGAGAATGAGCAGTTCTTC. Its translation is CASSLEDRENEQFF.

The CDR3 DNA reads TGTGCCAGCAACCTAGCAGGCACAGATACGCAGTATTTT. Its translation: CASNLAGTDTQYF. The chain has TRBV25-1 and TRBJ2-3; D is possibly TRBD2 (5 bases). This CDR3 region has 13 residues. The V end was cut by 7 bases, the J end by 1 base, with 9 bases between. Germline loops: CDR1 MGHDK, CDR2 SYGVNS. The complete variable domain, with remaining parts taken from reference TRBV25-1 and TRBJ2-3, reads EADIYQTPRYLVIGTGKKITLECSQTMGHDKMYWYQQDPGMELHLIHYSYGVNSTEKGDLSSESTVSRIRTEHFPLTLESARPSHTSQYLCASNLAGTDTQYFGPGTRLTVL.

The chain is built from TRBV6-1 and TRBJ1-2, with a weak D call TRBD1 (5 bases). Germline loops: CDR1 MNHNS, CDR2 SASEGT. The CDR3 is 19 amino acids. The ends were cut back, 0 bases at V and 3 bases at J, with 23 bases in the middle. The CDR3 loop reads CASSEAQRGIFLPYYGYTF. For the CDR3, the DNA is TGTGCCAGCAGTGAAGCGCAAAGGGGAATTTTCCTCCCCTACTATGGCTACACCTTC.

The chain combines TRBV7-9 with TRBJ2-5; 7 nucleotides line up with TRBD1. From germline, CDR1 is SEHNR and CDR2 FQNEAQ (reference sequence). This CDR3 is 14 amino acids long. V lost 5 bases to trimming and J lost 3 bases; unmatched junction nucleotides: 6. The CDR3 DNA is TGTGCCAGCAGCCCGGGACAGTATGAAGAGACCCAGTACTTC. As protein: CASSPGQYEETQYF.

The chain couples TRBV30 to TRBJ2-7, with D uncertain. This CDR3 is built from 14 residues. Between the trimmed V and J ends, which lost 4 bases and 7 bases, there was a span of 20 bases. Per germline, CDR1 GTSNPN and CDR2 SVGIG (reference sequence). The CDR3 coding sequence is TGTGCCTGGACTTGGGCCTACTTTGGCCGGGAGCAGTACTTC. It encodes CAWTWAYFGREQYF.

V usage is TRBV18 and J usage is TRBJ1-1; D is unresolved. The germline gives CDR1 KGHSH, CDR2 LQKENI. The length of the CDR3 is 14 residues. The V gene lost 1 base and the J gene lost 6 bases, with 12 bases spanning the gap. The CDR3 protein is CASSPQRTNSEAFF. CDR3 in DNA: TGTGCCAGCTCACCACAGCGGACGAATTCTGAAGCTTTCTTT.

The gene calls are TRBV7-3 and TRBJ2-1; 12 nucleotides match TRBD2. The germline CDR1 and CDR2 sequences are SGHTA and FQGTGA. V was pared by 5 bases and J by 4 bases, with 3 bases of the junction left unmatched. This CDR3 is 15 amino acids long. Written as DNA, the CDR3 is TGTGCCAGCAGCAAACTAGCGGGAGGTTACAATGAGCAGTTCTTC. It translates to CASSKLAGGYNEQFF.

The CDR3 sequence is CASSFVGGRYNEQFF. The DNA of the CDR3 is TGTGCCAGCAGCTTTGTTGGGGGCCGCTACAATGAGCAGTTCTTC. The genes are TRBV7-9 and TRBJ2-1; D perhaps matches TRBD1 (6 bases). The CDR3 is 15 residues long. Trimming stripped 3 bases from V and 3 bases from J, with 12 bases between. The germline V gene has CDR1 SEHNR and CDR2 FQNEAQ (reference sequence).

The chain is built from TRBV6-6 and TRBJ1-1; D is uncertain. The CDR3 sequence is 15 residues long. Per the germline V gene, CDR1 is MNHNY and CDR2 is SVGAGI (reference sequence). The V and J ends lost 5 bases and 4 bases respectively, with 17 bases between them. CDR3 DNA: TGTGCCAGCAGTCATGTAAATCTTGAGAGCACTGAAGCTTTCTTT. Residues: CASSHVNLESTEAFF.

V is TRBV6-5 and J is TRBJ2-3; possibly TRBD1 for D (6 bases). V dropped 2 bases and J dropped 0 bases, with 12 bases sitting between them. Germline-derived CDR1 and CDR2 are MNHEY and SVGAGI. The CDR3 length is 16 residues. The CDR3 sequence is CASSYMGATSTDTQYF. CDR3 bases: TGTGCCAGCAGTTACATGGGGGCCACTAGCACAGATACGCAGTATTTT.

This rearrangement joins TRBV14 to TRBJ1-4; D may be TRBD1 (6 bases). The CDR3 runs 16 residues. Germline values: CDR1 SGHDN, CDR2 FVKESK. V was clipped by 1 base and J by 6 bases, with 15 bases between them. CDR3 DNA sequence: TGTGCCAGCAGCCAAGTGGGGGGGCGATTTGATGAAAAACTGTTTTTT. This codes for CASSQVGGRFDEKLFF.

The chain has TRBV6-5 and TRBJ1-2; no reliable D call. The V end was cut by 6 bases, the J end by 0 bases, with 5 bases between. The CDR3 consists of 12 residues. Germline CDR1 is MNHEY and CDR2 is SVGAGI. Written as DNA, the CDR3 is TGTGCCAGCAGAACTACTAACTATGGCTACACCTTC. This encodes CASRTTNYGYTF.

The chain employs TRBV7-9 and TRBJ1-4; 9 bases fit TRBD1. The CDR3 is 15 amino acids. Looked up from germline, CDR1 is SEHNR and CDR2 is FQNEAQ (reference sequence). The V and J ends lost 1 base and 5 bases, in that order; junction bases with no gene match: 2. The CDR3 loop is CASSLVQGANEKLFF. The CDR3 DNA sequence: TGTGCCAGCAGCTTAGTACAGGGGGCCAATGAAAAACTGTTTTTT.

The CDR3 here is CASSARDRGLNEQYF. The CDR3 nucleotides are TGTGCCAGCAGCGCCCGGGACAGGGGGTTGAACGAGCAGTACTTC. The chain is built from TRBV9 and TRBJ2-7, with TRBD1 matching over 11 bases. V lost 3 bases to trimming and J lost 5 bases; unmatched junction nucleotides: 7. The CDR3 runs 15 residues. Germline CDR1 reads SGDLS; CDR2 reads YYNGEE.

The rearrangement uses TRBV19 and TRBJ2-3; 10 bases fit TRBD1. Trimming took 4 bases from V and 3 from J; bases not matched to a gene: 10. This CDR3 spans 17 amino acids. Germline V gene sequence: CDR1 LNHDA, CDR2 SQIVND (reference sequence). This CDR3 is CASSTSSLDRGTDTQYF. CDR3 bases: TGTGCCAGTAGTACGTCCTCTCTGGACAGGGGGACAGATACGCAGTATTTT.

In this sample, this clone turned up once. The J gene is TRBJ1-1, the V gene TRBV11-2; no definite D call. Trimming removed 9 bases at V and 4 bases at J, with 15 bases between. The germline CDR1 and CDR2 sequences are SGHAT and FQNNGV. The CDR3 is 13 residues long. The chain's CDR3 is CASIKEVGTEAFF. The CDR3 coding sequence is TGTGCCAGTATCAAGGAGGTGGGCACTGAAGCTTTCTTT.

This chain connects TRBV11-2 to TRBJ1-2; 10 positions match TRBD1. Trimming cost V 5 bases and J 5 bases; bases outside gene matches: 8. CDR1 and CDR2 (germline): SGHAT, FQNNGV. The CDR3 covers 15 residues. The CDR3 loop is CASSPRQGAGYGYTF. In DNA form, the CDR3 reads TGTGCCAGCAGCCCTAGACAGGGGGCGGGTTATGGCTACACCTTC. Complete variable domain (other parts from reference TRBV11-2 and TRBJ1-2): EAGVAQSPRYKIIEKRQSVAFWCNPISGHATLYWYQQILGQGPKLLIQFQNNGVVDDSQLPKDRFSAERLKGVDSTLKIQPAKLEDSAVYLCASSPRQGAGYGYTFGSGTRLTVV.

V is TRBV19 and J is TRBJ2-1; no definite D call. The ends were cut back, 5 bases at V and 8 bases at J, with 16 bases in the middle. Germline CDR1 is LNHDA and CDR2 is SQIVND (reference sequence). This CDR3 has 14 amino acids. This CDR3 is CASSPPLRVDEQFF. DNA of the CDR3: TGTGCCAGTAGTCCCCCCCTCCGGGTGGATGAGCAGTTCTTC.

The CDR3 loop reads CASTIMDRLNYGYTF. The CDR3 DNA reads as TGTGCCAGCACCATAATGGACAGACTTAACTATGGCTACACCTTC. The chain combines TRBV6-6 with TRBJ1-2, with D possibly matching TRBD1 (6 bases). Germline V gives CDR1 MNHNY, CDR2 SVGAGI (reference sequence). The CDR3 runs 15 residues. V shed 7 bases and J shed 1 base, with 16 bases lying between them.

The chain uses TRBV5-1 and TRBJ1-1, with a weak D call TRBD1 (6 bases). The CDR3 loop spans 14 amino acids. Germline lookup yields CDR1 SGHRS and CDR2 YFSETQ. With 4 bases removed from V and 1 base from J, the gap between germline ends came to 11 bases. The CDR3 region is CASSRQVANTEAFF. In DNA, the CDR3 is TGCGCCAGCAGCCGACAGGTAGCGAACACTGAAGCTTTCTTT.

The chain links TRBV19 to TRBJ2-3; 9 bases are a match to TRBD2. The CDR3 loop spans 14 amino acids. Germline V CDR1 and CDR2: LNHDA, SQIVND (reference sequence). The V and J ends lost 7 bases and 2 bases, in that order; junction bases with no gene match: 4. CDR3 bases: TGTGCCAGTAAGCGGGGGGCAAACACAGATACGCAGTATTTT. Residues: CASKRGANTDTQYF.

Notes on this clone: One junction end does not reproduce the germline sequence, and a read error may be involved. V usage is TRBV9 and J usage is TRBJ2-5, with D possibly TRBD2 on 7 matching bases. The V gene's germline CDR1 is SGDLS and CDR2 YYNGEE. The CDR3 covers 14 residues. The CDR3 protein is CASSPEGGGAAVDF. CDR3 DNA: TGTGCCAGCAGCCCCGAGGGAGGGGGGGCCGCAGTTGACTTC.

V is TRBV19 and J is TRBJ2-3; a weak D match, TRBD2 (6 bases). The V end lost 7 bases, the J end lost 0 bases, and 11 bases lay between the germline ends. The CDR3 spans 14 residues. Germline V lookup: CDR1 LNHDA, CDR2 SQIVND (reference sequence). CDR3: CASTPGTSTDTQYF. CDR3 in DNA: TGTGCCAGTACCCCAGGGACTAGCACAGATACGCAGTATTTT.

This chain uses TRBV6-1 with TRBJ2-3; 9 bases agree with TRBD2. V shed 2 bases and J 5 bases; nucleotides not matched to a gene: 5. The length of the CDR3 is 15 residues. CDR1 and CDR2 (germline): MNHNS, SASEGT. CDR3 in amino acids: CASSEPAGGKDTQYF. The CDR3 DNA reads as TGTGCCAGCAGTGAACCAGCGGGGGGAAAAGATACGCAGTATTTT.